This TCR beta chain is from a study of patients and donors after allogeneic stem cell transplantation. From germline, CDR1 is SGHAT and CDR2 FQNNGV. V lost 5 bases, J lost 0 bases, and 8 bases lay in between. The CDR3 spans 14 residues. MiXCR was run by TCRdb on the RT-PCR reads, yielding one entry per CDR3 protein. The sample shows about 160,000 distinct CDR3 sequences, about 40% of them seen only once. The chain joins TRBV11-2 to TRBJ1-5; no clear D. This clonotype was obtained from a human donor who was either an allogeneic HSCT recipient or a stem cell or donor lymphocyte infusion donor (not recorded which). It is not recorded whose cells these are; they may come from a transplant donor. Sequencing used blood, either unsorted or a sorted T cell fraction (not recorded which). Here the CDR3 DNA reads TGTGCCAGCAGCCCCCTACGTAGCAATCAGCCCCAGCATTTT. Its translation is CASSPLRSNQPQHF.